This TCR beta chain was found in a study of tumor and adjacent non-tumor tissue in lung cancer. For the study at large: Aged about 30 to 85 years, patients included roughly ten men and roughly five women with stage I to III disease.

A modified ARM-PCR protocol with three rounds of nested PCR amplified TCRbeta. TCRdb processed the multiplex PCR reads anew with MiXCR; each CDR3 protein has one entry. The sample holds some 93,000 distinct CDR3 sequences, 65% to 75% seen once. This sample's RNA came from whole unsorted tissue. As to this clonotype: The junction does not match germline at one end; this may be a read error.

This CDR3 is 15 amino acids long. The chain has TRBV12-3 or TRBV12-4 and TRBJ2-1; TRBD2 is a possible D gene (6 bases). Sequencing used lung tumor tissue. The TCR comes from a man aged 55 to 70 with non-small cell lung cancer. Here the CDR3 reads CVSSFSAGYYNEQFF. Here the CDR3 DNA reads TGTGTCAGCAGTTTTTCGGCGGGATACTACAATGAGCAGTTCTTC.